This TCR beta chain was profiled in a study of technical replicates of blood from a handful of donors. TCRdb's table, derived via immunoSEQ multiplex PCR, lists solely in-frame clones and lacks some. The table lists approximately 80,000 clones, approximately 91% of them singletons. The TCR was taken from a human donor in good health. Sequenced material: T cells isolated from PBMCs.

The CDR3 sequence is CASSRGTGGETQYF. Here the CDR3 DNA reads TGTGCCAGCAGCCGCGGGACAGGGGGAGAGACCCAGTACTTC. This chain connects TRBV6-5 to TRBJ2-5, with 11 positions matching TRBD1. After removal of 6 bases from V and 4 bases from J, the junction contained 4 bases not matched to a gene. The CDR3 is 14 amino acids. Germline V gene sequence: CDR1 MNHEY, CDR2 SVGAGI.